The clone carrying this T cell receptor (beta chain) has ten or more counts. This specimen belongs to a study of T cells in Graves' hyperthyroidism and ophthalmopathy. Template material for amplifying TCR beta CDR3 regions consisted of RNA transcripts. The HTBI primer set was used in a first-round RT-PCR of the TCR CDR3. TCRdb re-called the multiplex PCR reads through MiXCR, storing one row per CDR3 protein. The sample consists of around 620,000 distinct CDR3 sequences, 11% to 15% of them appearing once. V dropped 5 bases and J dropped 3 bases, with 10 bases sitting between them. This CDR3 spans 13 amino acids. Germline assignment: CDR1 MDHEN and CDR2 SYDVKM.

The specimen was blood. This chain joins TRBV28 and TRBJ2-5; a weak D match, TRBD1 (5 bases). The clonotype comes from a woman younger than 35 with Graves' ophthalmopathy. The chain's CDR3 is CASSRSREETQYF. The DNA of the CDR3 is TGTGCCAGCAGTCGTTCCAGGGAAGAGACCCAGTACTTC.